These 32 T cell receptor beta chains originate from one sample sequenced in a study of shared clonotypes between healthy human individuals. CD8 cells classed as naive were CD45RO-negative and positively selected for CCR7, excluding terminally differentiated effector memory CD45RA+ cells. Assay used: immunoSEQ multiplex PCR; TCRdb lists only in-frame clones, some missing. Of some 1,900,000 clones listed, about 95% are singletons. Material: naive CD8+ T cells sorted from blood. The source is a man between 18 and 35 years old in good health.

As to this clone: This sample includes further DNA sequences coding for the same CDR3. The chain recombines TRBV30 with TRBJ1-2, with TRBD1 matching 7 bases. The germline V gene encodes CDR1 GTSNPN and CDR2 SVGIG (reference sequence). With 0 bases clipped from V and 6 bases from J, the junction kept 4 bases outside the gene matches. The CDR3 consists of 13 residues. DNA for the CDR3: TGTGCCTGGAGTGTGACAGGGCTTGATGGCTACACCTTC. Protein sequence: CAWSVTGLDGYTF.

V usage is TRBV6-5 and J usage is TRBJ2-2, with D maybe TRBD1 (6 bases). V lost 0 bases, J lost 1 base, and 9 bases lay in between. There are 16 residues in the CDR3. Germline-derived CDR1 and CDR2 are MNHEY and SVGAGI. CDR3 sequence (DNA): TGTGCCAGCAGTTACTCGACAGGCCAGAACACCGGGGAGCTGTTTTTT. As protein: CASSYSTGQNTGELFF.

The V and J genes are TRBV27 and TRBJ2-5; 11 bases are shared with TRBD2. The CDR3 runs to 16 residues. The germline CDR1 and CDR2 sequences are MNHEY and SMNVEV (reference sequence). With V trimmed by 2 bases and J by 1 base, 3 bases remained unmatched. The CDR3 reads CASSLVLAGGQETQYF. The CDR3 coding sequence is TGTGCCAGCAGTTTAGTGCTAGCGGGGGGCCAAGAGACCCAGTACTTC.

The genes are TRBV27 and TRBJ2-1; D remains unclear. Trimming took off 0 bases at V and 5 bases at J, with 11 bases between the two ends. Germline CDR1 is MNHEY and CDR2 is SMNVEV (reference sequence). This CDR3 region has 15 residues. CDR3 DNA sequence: TGTGCCAGCAGTTTATCCTCACCCTCACACAATGAGCAGTTCTTC. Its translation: CASSLSSPSHNEQFF.

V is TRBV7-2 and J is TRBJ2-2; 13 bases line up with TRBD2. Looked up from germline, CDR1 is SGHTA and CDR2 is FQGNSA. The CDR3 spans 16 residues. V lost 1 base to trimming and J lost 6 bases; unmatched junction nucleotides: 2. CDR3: CASSLGLAGGAGELFF. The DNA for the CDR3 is TGTGCCAGCAGCTTAGGACTAGCGGGGGGCGCCGGGGAGCTGTTTTTT.

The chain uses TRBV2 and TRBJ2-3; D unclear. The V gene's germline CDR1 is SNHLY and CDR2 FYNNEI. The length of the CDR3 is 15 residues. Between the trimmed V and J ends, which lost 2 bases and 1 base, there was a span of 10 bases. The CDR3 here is CASSELAAGTDTQYF. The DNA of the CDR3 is TGTGCCAGCAGTGAACTGGCGGCGGGCACAGATACGCAGTATTTT.

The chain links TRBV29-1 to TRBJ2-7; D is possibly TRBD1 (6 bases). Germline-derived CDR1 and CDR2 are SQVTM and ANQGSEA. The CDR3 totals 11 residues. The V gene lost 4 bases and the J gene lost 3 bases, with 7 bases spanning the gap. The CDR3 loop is CSVADSYEQYF. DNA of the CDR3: TGCAGCGTTGCGGACAGCTACGAGCAGTACTTC.

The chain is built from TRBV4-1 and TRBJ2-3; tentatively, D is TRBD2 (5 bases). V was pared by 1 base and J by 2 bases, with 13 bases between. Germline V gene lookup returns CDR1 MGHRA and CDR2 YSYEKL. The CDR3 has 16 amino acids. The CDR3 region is CASSQVKGSITDTQYF. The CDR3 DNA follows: TGCGCCAGCAGCCAAGTGAAAGGGAGCATCACAGATACGCAGTATTTT.

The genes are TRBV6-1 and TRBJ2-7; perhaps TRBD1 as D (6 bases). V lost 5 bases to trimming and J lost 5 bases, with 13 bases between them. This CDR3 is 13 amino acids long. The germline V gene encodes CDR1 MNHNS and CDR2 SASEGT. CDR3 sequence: CASSLQGIDEQYF. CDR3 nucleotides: TGTGCCAGCAGTCTCCAGGGGATAGACGAGCAGTACTTC.

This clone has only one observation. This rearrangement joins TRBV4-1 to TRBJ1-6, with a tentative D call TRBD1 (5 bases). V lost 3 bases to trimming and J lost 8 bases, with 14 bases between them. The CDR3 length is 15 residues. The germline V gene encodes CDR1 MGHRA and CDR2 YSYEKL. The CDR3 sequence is CASSHIGGDHSPLHF. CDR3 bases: TGCGCCAGCAGCCACATAGGAGGGGACCATTCACCCCTCCACTTT.

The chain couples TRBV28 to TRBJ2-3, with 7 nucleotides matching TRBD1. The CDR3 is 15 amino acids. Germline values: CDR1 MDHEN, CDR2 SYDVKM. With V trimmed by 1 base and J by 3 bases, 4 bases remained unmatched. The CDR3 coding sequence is TGTGCCAGCAGTTTATTACAGGGGCCTACAGATACGCAGTATTTT. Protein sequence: CASSLLQGPTDTQYF.

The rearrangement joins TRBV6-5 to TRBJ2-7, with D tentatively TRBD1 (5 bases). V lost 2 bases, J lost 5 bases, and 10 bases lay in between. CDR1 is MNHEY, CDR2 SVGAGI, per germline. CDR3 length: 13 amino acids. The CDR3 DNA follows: TGTGCCAGCAGTTACGGCAGGGTCGACGAGCAGTACTTC. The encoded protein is CASSYGRVDEQYF.

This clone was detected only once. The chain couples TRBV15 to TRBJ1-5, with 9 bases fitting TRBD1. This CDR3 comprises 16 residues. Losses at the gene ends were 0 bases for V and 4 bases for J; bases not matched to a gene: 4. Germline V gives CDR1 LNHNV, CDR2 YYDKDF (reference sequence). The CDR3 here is CATSRELTGGNQPQHF. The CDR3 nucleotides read TGTGCCACCAGCAGAGAGTTGACAGGGGGGAATCAGCCCCAGCATTTT.

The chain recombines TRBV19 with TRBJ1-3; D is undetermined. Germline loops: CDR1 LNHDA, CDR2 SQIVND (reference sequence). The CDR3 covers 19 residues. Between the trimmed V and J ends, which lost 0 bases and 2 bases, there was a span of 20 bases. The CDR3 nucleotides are TGTGCCAGTAGTATAGATACCCGACCCGAGGGTCCGCCTGGAAACACCATATATTTT. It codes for CASSIDTRPEGPPGNTIYF.

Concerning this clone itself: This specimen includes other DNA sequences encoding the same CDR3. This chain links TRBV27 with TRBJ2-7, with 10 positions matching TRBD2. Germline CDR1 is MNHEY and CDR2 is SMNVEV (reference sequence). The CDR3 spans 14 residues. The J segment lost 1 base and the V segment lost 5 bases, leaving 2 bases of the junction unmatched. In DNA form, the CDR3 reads TGTGCCAGCAGTCCGGGACTAGCGTCCTACGAGCAGTACTTC. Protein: CASSPGLASYEQYF.

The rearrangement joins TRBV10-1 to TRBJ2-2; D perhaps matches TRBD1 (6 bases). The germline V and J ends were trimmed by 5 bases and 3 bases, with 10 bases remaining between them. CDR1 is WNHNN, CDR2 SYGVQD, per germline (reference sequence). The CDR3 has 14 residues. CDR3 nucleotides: TGCGCCAGCAGTTTGGGACACTACACCGGGGAGCTGTTTTTT. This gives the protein CASSLGHYTGELFF.

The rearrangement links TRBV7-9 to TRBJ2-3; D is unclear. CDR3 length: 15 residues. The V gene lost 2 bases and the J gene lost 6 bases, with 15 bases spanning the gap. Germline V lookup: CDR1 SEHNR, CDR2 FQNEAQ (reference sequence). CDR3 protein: CASSLTHQLQDTQYF. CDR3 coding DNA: TGTGCCAGCAGCTTAACCCACCAGCTTCAGGATACGCAGTATTTT.

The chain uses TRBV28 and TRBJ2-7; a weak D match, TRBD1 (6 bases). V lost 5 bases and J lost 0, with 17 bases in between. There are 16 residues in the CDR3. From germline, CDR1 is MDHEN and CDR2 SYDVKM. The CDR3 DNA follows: TGTGCCAGCAGTATCCACAGGGCTAGGAGCTCCTACGAGCAGTACTTC. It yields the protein CASSIHRARSSYEQYF. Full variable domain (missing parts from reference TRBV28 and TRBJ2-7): DVKVTQSSRYLVKRTGEKVFLECVQDMDHENMFWYRQDPGLGLRLIYFSYDVKMKEKGDIPEGYSVSREKKERFSLILESASTNQTSMYLCASSIHRARSSYEQYFGPGTRLTVT.

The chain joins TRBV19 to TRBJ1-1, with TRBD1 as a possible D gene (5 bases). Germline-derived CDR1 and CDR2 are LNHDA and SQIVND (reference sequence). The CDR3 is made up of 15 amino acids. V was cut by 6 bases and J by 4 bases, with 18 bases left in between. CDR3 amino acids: CASSPSGEGITEAFF. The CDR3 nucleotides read TGTGCCAGTAGCCCGTCGGGGGAAGGGATCACTGAAGCTTTCTTT.

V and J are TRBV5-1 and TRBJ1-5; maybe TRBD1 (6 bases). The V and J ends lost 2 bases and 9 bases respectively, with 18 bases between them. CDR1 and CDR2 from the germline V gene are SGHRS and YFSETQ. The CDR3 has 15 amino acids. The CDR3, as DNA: TGCGCCAGCAGCTTTCCGGGACACCGTAAGAGGCCCCAGCATTTT. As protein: CASSFPGHRKRPQHF.

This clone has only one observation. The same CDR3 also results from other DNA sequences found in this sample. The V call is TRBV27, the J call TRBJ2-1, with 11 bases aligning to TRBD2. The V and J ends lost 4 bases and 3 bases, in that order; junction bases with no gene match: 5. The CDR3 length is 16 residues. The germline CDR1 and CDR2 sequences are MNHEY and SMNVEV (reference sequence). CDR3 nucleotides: TGTGCCAGCAGTTCAACGGGACTAGCGGACTACAATGAGCAGTTCTTC. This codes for CASSSTGLADYNEQFF.

CDR3 loop: CASSATSGRAKAHEQYF. CDR3 nucleotides: TGTGCCAGCAGTGCGACTAGCGGGAGGGCCAAGGCACACGAGCAGTACTTC. The rearrangement links TRBV2 to TRBJ2-7; 14 bases fit TRBD2. CDR3 length: 17 residues. Germline V gene sequence: CDR1 SNHLY, CDR2 FYNNEI. J gave up 5 bases and V 4 bases, and 10 bases lay outside the gene matches.

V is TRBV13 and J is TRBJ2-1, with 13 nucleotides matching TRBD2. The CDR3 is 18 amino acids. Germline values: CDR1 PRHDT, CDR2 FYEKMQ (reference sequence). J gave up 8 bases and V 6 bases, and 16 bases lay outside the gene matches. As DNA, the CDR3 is TGTGCCAGCAGTCTTTTCGGGACTAGCGGGATTCTTGGGGATGAGCAGTTCTTC. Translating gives CASSLFGTSGILGDEQFF.

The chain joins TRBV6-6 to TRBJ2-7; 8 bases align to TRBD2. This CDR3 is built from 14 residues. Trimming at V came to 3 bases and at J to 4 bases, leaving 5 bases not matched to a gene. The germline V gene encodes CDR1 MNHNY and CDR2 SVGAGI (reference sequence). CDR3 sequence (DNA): TGTGCCAGCAGTTATCCGGGACTAGGGTACGAGCAGTACTTC. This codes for CASSYPGLGYEQYF.

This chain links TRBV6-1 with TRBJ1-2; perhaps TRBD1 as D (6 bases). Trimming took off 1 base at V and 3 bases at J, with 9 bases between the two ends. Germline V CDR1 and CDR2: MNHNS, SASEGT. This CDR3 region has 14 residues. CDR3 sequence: CASSEGHRDYGYTF. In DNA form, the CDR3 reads TGTGCCAGCAGTGAAGGACACAGGGACTATGGCTACACCTTC.

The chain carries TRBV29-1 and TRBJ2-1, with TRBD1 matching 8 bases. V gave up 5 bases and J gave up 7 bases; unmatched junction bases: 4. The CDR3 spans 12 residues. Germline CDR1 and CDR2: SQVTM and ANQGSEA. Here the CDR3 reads CSVQGAGNEQFF. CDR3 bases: TGCAGCGTTCAGGGGGCGGGTAATGAGCAGTTCTTC.

In nucleotides, the CDR3 is TGTGCAAGTCGCCCGGACTTATACACCAAACTCGGTCAGTACTTC. This translates into CASRPDLYTKLGQYF. This sequence joins TRBV12-2 and TRBJ2-4; the table's D call, TRBD2, has no DNA check behind it. TRBV12-2 is deemed a pseudogene. The CDR3 has 15 amino acids.

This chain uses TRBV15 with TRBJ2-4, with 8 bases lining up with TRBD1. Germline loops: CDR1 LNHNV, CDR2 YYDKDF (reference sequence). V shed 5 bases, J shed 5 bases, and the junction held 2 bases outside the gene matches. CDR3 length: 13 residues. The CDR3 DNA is TGTGCCACCAGCGGACAGGGAGAAAACATTCAGTACTTC. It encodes CATSGQGENIQYF. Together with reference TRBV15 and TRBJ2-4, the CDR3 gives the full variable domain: DAMVIQNPRYQVTQFGKPVTLSCSQTLNHNVMYWYQQKSSQAPKLLFHYYDKDFNNEADTPDNFQSRRPNTSFCFLDIRSPGLGDTAMYLCATSGQGENIQYFGAGTRLSVL.

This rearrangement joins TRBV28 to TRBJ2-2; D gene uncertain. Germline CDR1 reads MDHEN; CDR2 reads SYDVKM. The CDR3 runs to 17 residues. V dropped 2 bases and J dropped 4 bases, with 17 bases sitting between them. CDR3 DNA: TGTGCCAGCAGTTTAGCCCTGTCAGAATCCGCCACCGGGGAGCTGTTTTTT. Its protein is CASSLALSESATGELFF.

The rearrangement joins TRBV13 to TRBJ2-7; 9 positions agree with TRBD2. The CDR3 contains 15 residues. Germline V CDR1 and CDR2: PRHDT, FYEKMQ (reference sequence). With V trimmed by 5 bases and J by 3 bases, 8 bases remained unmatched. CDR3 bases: TGTGCCAGCAGCGCCATGACTAGCGGCAACTACGAGCAGTACTTC. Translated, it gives CASSAMTSGNYEQYF.

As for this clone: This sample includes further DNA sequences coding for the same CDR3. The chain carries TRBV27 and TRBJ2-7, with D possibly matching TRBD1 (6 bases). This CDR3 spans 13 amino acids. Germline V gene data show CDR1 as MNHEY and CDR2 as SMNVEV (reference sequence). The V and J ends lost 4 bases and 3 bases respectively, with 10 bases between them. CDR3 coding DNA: TGTGCCAGCAGTTATCGGACAGACTACGAGCAGTACTTC. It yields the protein CASSYRTDYEQYF.

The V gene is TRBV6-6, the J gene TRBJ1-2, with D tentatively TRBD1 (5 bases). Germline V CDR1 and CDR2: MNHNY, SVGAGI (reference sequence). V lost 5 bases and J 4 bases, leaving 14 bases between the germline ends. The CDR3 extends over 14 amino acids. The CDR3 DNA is TGTGCCAGCAGTGGGGGGTTAGGTCCCTATGGCTACACCTTC. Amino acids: CASSGGLGPYGYTF.